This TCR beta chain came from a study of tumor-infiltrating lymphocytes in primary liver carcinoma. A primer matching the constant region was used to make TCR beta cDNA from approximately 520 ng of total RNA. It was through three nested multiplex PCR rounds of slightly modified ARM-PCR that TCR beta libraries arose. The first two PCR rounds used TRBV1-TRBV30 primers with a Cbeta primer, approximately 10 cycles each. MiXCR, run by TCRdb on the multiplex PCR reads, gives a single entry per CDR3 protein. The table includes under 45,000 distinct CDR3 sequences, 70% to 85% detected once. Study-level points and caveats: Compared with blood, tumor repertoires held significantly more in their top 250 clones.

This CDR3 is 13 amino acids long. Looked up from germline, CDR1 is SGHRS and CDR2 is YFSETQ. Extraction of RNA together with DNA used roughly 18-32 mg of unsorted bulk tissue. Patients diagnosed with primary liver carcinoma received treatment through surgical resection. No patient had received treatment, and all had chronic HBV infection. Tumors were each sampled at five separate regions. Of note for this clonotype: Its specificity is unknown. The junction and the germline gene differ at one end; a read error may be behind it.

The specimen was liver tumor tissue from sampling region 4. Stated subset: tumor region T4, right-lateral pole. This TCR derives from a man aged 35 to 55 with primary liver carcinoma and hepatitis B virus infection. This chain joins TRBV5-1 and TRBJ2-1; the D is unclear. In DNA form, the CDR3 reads TGCGCCAGCAGCTTAGGTGGTGACAATGAGCAGTTATTC. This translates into CASSLGGDNEQLF.